Below are 29 T cell receptor beta chains sequenced from a single sample in a study of blood T cell repertoires in COVID-19. The protocol was immunoSEQ multiplex PCR, while the TCRdb copy is restricted to in-frame clones and leaves out a portion. The sample yields around 250,000 clones, around 87% seen once. Material for sequencing was peripheral blood. These receptors came from a woman between 55 and 75 years old with COVID-19, enrolled during active disease.

The gene calls are TRBV7-9 and TRBJ2-5; 9 bases map to TRBD1. The germline CDR1 and CDR2 sequences are SEHNR and FQNEAQ (reference sequence). V lost 5 bases and J lost 4; bases outside the gene matches: 11. CDR3 size: 16 residues. The CDR3 spells CASSTTGQGGGETQYF. DNA for the CDR3: TGTGCCAGCAGCACGACGGGACAGGGAGGAGGAGAGACCCAGTACTTC.

V gene TRBV11-2 combines with J gene TRBJ2-3, with D hard to call. Trimming pared 5 bases from V and 0 bases from J, leaving 15 bases between. The CDR3 runs 16 residues. Germline lookup yields CDR1 SGHAT and CDR2 FQNNGV. The CDR3 sequence: CASSENPRYSTDTQYF. The CDR3 DNA reads TGTGCCAGCAGCGAAAACCCCAGATATAGCACAGATACGCAGTATTTT.

V gene TRBV19 combines with J gene TRBJ2-7, with 8 bases identical to TRBD1. CDR1 LNHDA and CDR2 SQIVND come from the germline V gene (reference sequence). Trimming took 6 bases from V and 2 from J; bases not matched to a gene: 9. The CDR3 extends over 15 amino acids. In nucleotides, the CDR3 is TGTGCCAGTAGCTATAGGGGGACAGGTCCCTACGAGCAGTACTTC. This encodes CASSYRGTGPYEQYF.

This clone was picked up a small number of times. This chain uses TRBV6-2 or TRBV6-3 with TRBJ1-2; 7 nucleotides line up with TRBD1. In germline, CDR1 is MNHEY, CDR2 SVGEGT. This CDR3 region has 14 residues. V lost 6 bases, J lost 3 bases, and 7 bases stayed unmatched. The CDR3 region has the DNA TGTGCCAGCAGCCCGACAGGGATTGACTATGGCTACACCTTC. It yields the protein CASSPTGIDYGYTF.

The chain employs TRBV4-1 and TRBJ2-1; 11 bases are shared with TRBD2. The J segment lost 8 bases and the V segment lost 2 bases, leaving 5 bases of the junction unmatched. Per the germline V gene, CDR1 is MGHRA and CDR2 is YSYEKL. This CDR3 has 15 amino acids. In DNA, the CDR3 is TGCGCCAGCAGCCAAACTAGCGGGGGAGGCCATGAGCAGTTCTTC. It codes for CASSQTSGGGHEQFF.

This clone was seen just once. The chain combines TRBV7-2 with TRBJ2-2, with TRBD1 matching over 9 bases. The CDR3 sequence is 16 residues long. Germline V gene lookup returns CDR1 SGHTA and CDR2 FQGNSA. V lost 5 bases to trimming and J lost 4 bases; unmatched junction nucleotides: 8. The CDR3 reads CASSTRQGVGTGELFF. In nucleotides, the CDR3 is TGTGCCAGCAGCACCAGACAGGGGGTAGGCACCGGGGAGCTGTTTTTT.

V is TRBV29-1 and J is TRBJ2-7; D may be TRBD1 (7 bases). The V end lost 4 bases, the J end lost 2 bases, and 21 bases lay between the germline ends. Looked up from germline, CDR1 is SQVTM and CDR2 is ANQGSEA. The CDR3 contains 16 residues. CDR3 residues: CSVGGGVGQGAYEQYF. For the CDR3, the DNA is TGCAGCGTTGGAGGAGGGGTGGGCCAGGGGGCCTACGAGCAGTACTTC.

This chain links TRBV6-6 with TRBJ2-5; 7 nucleotides agree with TRBD1. This CDR3 is 14 amino acids long. Losses at the gene ends were 2 bases for V and 5 bases for J; bases not matched to a gene: 5. From germline, CDR1 is MNHNY and CDR2 SVGAGI (reference sequence). The CDR3 region has the DNA TGTGCCAGCAGTTACACAGGGGTCAGGGAGACCCAGTACTTC. Translated, it gives CASSYTGVRETQYF.

The chain has TRBV19 and TRBJ1-1, with D possibly TRBD1 on 6 matching bases. CDR3 length: 14 residues. CDR1 is LNHDA, CDR2 SQIVND, per germline (reference sequence). V was cut by 3 bases and J by 1 base, with 9 bases left in between. The CDR3 DNA is TGTGCCAGTAGTATCAGGGGACAGAACACTGAAGCTTTCTTT. This codes for CASSIRGQNTEAFF.

The rearrangement joins TRBV19 to TRBJ1-2; tentative D call: TRBD1 (6 bases). Per the germline V gene, CDR1 is LNHDA and CDR2 is SQIVND (reference sequence). Trimming left V 11 bases short and J 0 bases short, with 13 bases between. The CDR3 has 13 residues. DNA for the CDR3: TGTGCCGTAATACAGGGATCTAACTATGGCTACACCTTC. Translating it yields CAVIQGSNYGYTF.

This clone showed up just once. The chain joins TRBV3-1 (or the pseudogene TRBV3-2) to TRBJ1-6; 7 bases line up with TRBD1. From germline, CDR1 is LGHDT and CDR2 YNNKEL (reference sequence). Trimming took 4 bases from V and 6 from J; bases not matched to a gene: 3. The CDR3 covers 14 residues. The CDR3 spells CASSRRDSNSPLHF. For the CDR3, the DNA is TGTGCCAGCAGCCGACGGGACAGTAATTCACCCCTCCACTTT.

The chain couples TRBV4-3 to TRBJ1-2; D unresolved. The germline CDR1 and CDR2 sequences are LGHNA and YSLEER. The CDR3 is 14 amino acids. V was shortened by 2 bases and J by 4 bases, with 11 bases between the two germline ends. The chain's CDR3 is CASSQMRGSYGYTF. As DNA, the CDR3 is TGCGCCAGCAGCCAAATGAGAGGGAGCTATGGCTACACCTTC.

V is TRBV7-9 and J is TRBJ2-3; no clear D. CDR1 SEHNR and CDR2 FQNEAQ come from the germline V gene (reference sequence). V lost 3 bases, J lost 0 bases, and 13 bases lay in between. This CDR3 spans 16 amino acids. In DNA form, the CDR3 reads TGTGCCAGCAGCTTTCCCCGAGGAACTAGCACAGATACGCAGTATTTT. It encodes CASSFPRGTSTDTQYF.

The chain uses TRBV2 and TRBJ2-7; 8 bases match TRBD1. CDR1 is SNHLY and CDR2 is FYNNEI in the germline V gene. V shed 6 bases and J 3 bases; nucleotides not matched to a gene: 7. CDR3 length: 14 amino acids. The CDR3: CASRDRVSLYEQYF. In DNA form, the CDR3 reads TGTGCCAGCAGGGACAGGGTTTCACTCTACGAGCAGTACTTC.

V gene TRBV4-3 combines with J gene TRBJ1-2; D is unclear. The CDR3 consists of 14 residues. Germline values: CDR1 LGHNA, CDR2 YSLEER. Between the trimmed V and J ends, which lost 0 bases and 4 bases, there was a span of 9 bases. CDR3 in DNA: TGCGCCAGCAGCCAAGATCAGGCGACCTATGGCTACACCTTC. This sequence encodes CASSQDQATYGYTF.

The V call is TRBV5-4, the J call TRBJ2-3; 7 positions agree with TRBD1. The CDR3 extends over 18 amino acids. The trim removed 1 base at V and 1 base at J, leaving 12 bases unmatched. CDR1 SGHNT and CDR2 YYREEE come from the germline V gene (reference sequence). CDR3 DNA sequence: TGTGCCAGCAGCTTGATCAGGGGGTCAATCGGTGGCACAGATACGCAGTATTTT. Encoded protein: CASSLIRGSIGGTDTQYF.

This clone appeared once. V and J are TRBV15 and TRBJ1-5; TRBD1 aligns across 7 bases. V gave up 7 bases and J gave up 4 bases; unmatched junction bases: 7. Germline V gives CDR1 LNHNV, CDR2 YYDKDF (reference sequence). The CDR3 is 14 amino acids. As DNA, the CDR3 is TGTGCCACCACGGGGGACAGACTAAATCAGCCCCAGCATTTT. Protein: CATTGDRLNQPQHF.

A single count supports this clone. The chain links TRBV5-1 to TRBJ1-2; D unclear. CDR1 is SGHRS and CDR2 is YFSETQ in the germline V gene. V was cut by 1 base and J by 4 bases, with 14 bases left in between. The CDR3 consists of 15 residues. CDR3: CASSLNQEGGYGYTF. CDR3 DNA: TGCGCCAGCAGCTTGAACCAGGAAGGAGGCTATGGCTACACCTTC.

The chain recombines TRBV12-5 with TRBJ1-1, with D perhaps TRBD1 (6 bases). Germline-derived CDR1 and CDR2 are LGHNT and FRNRAP. The length of the CDR3 is 13 residues. V was pared by 6 bases and J by 4 bases, with 12 bases between. The CDR3 nucleotides are TGTGCTAGTGGCTTAACAGGGACCACTGAAGCTTTCTTT. As protein: CASGLTGTTEAFF.

Details on this clone: The junction shows a germline mismatch at one end, possibly a read error. The CDR3 bases are TGCAGGGCCGCGGGGACAGGGATCTTC. Its protein product is CRAAGTGIF. This chain connects TRBV20-1 to TRBJ2-7; 9 bases are a match to TRBD1. Looked up from germline, CDR1 is DFQATT and CDR2 is SNEGSKA (reference sequence). The CDR3 is made up of 9 amino acids.

This sequence joins TRBV11-2 and TRBJ2-5, with 12 bases fitting TRBD2. CDR3 length: 16 residues. CDR1 SGHAT and CDR2 FQNNGV come from the germline V gene. V lost 0 bases, J lost 5 bases, and 4 bases stayed unmatched. CDR3 DNA: TGTGCCAGCAGCTTAGATCTAGCGGGGGGGCATGAGACCCAGTACTTC. Its translation: CASSLDLAGGHETQYF.

The chain combines TRBV27 with TRBJ1-3; 7 bases agree with TRBD1. Trimming took 6 bases from V and 4 from J; bases not matched to a gene: 9. The germline V gene encodes CDR1 MNHEY and CDR2 SMNVEV (reference sequence). This CDR3 comprises 15 residues. The DNA for the CDR3 is TGTGCCAGCAGGCAACAGGGGTTTGACGGAAACACCATATATTTT. Its protein product is CASRQQGFDGNTIYF.

This clone was seen a single time. This chain links TRBV6-2 or TRBV6-3 with TRBJ1-1; 7 positions match TRBD1. With V trimmed by 2 bases and J by 0 bases, 6 bases remained unmatched. The CDR3 totals 16 residues. Per germline, CDR1 MNHEY and CDR2 SVGEGT. The chain's CDR3 is CASSYEKGQMNTEAFF. The DNA for the CDR3 is TGTGCCAGCAGTTACGAAAAGGGACAGATGAACACTGAAGCTTTCTTT.

This clone was observed a single time. The chain links TRBV6-4 to TRBJ1-1; D is ambiguous. Germline-derived CDR1 and CDR2 are MRHNA and SNTAGT. Trimming pared 4 bases from V and 1 base from J, leaving 7 bases between. The CDR3 length is 13 residues. The CDR3 DNA reads TGTGCCAGCAGTGCGCGTTCGAACACTGAAGCTTTCTTT. Encoded protein: CASSARSNTEAFF.

This clone came up once. The gene calls are TRBV29-1 and TRBJ1-1; 9 bases align to TRBD1. The length of the CDR3 is 15 residues. Germline V gene data show CDR1 as SQVTM and CDR2 as ANQGSEA. V lost 6 bases, J lost 3 bases, and 11 bases stayed unmatched. The CDR3 is CSVRRTGAGYTEAFF. In nucleotides, the CDR3 is TGCAGCGTGAGACGGACAGGGGCGGGGTACACTGAAGCTTTCTTT.

J is TRBJ1-4 and V is TRBV6-1; 10 bases map to TRBD1. The CDR3 is 15 residues long. Trimming took 1 base from V and 6 from J; bases not matched to a gene: 2. Germline V lookup: CDR1 MNHNS, CDR2 SASEGT. The CDR3 DNA sequence: TGTGCCAGCAGTGAAGGGGGACAGGGGTATGAAAAACTGTTTTTT. This sequence encodes CASSEGGQGYEKLFF.

A single count supports this clone. The V and J genes are TRBV7-9 and TRBJ1-4; 7 positions match TRBD1. CDR3 length: 14 residues. The ends lost 4 bases at V and 8 bases at J; junction bases unmatched: 7. Germline values: CDR1 SEHNR, CDR2 FQNEAQ (reference sequence). CDR3 amino acids: CASSSLLQGEKLFF. DNA of the CDR3: TGTGCCAGCAGCTCCCTCCTACAGGGGGAAAAACTGTTTTTT. The entire variable domain, with the rest obtained from reference TRBV7-9 and TRBJ1-4, is as follows: DTGVSQNPRHKITKRGQNVTFRCDPISEHNRLYWYRQTLGQGPEFLTYFQNEAQLEKSRLLSDRFSAERPKGSFSTLEIQRTEQGDSAMYLCASSSLLQGEKLFFGSGTQLSVL.

CDR3 DNA: TGTGCCAGCAGCTTAGGGTCCGGGATAAACACTGAAGCTTTCTTT. Translating gives CASSLGSGINTEAFF. The chain recombines TRBV7-6 with TRBJ1-1; D gene ambiguous. The V end was cut by 1 base, the J end by 2 bases, with 11 bases between. CDR3 length: 15 residues. In germline, CDR1 is SGHVS, CDR2 FNYEAQ.

The V and J genes are TRBV12-3 or TRBV12-4 and TRBJ1-1, with TRBD1 identical over 8 bases. Unmatched junction bases numbered 1, after V lost 3 bases and J lost 4 bases. This CDR3 is 13 amino acids long. The CDR3 coding sequence is TGTGCCAGCAGTTTTACAGGGGGCACTGAAGCTTTCTTT. It yields the protein CASSFTGGTEAFF.